These 14 T cell receptor beta chains share one sample of origin, sequenced in a study of cytomegalovirus exposure and HLA in healthy donors. Clones were read by immunoSEQ multiplex PCR, and TCRdb kept only the in-frame ones, dropping some. The sample includes about 150,000 clones, around 84% seen only once; the top ten take 2.1%. Material for sequencing was PBMCs. These receptors were obtained from a human donor in good health.

This rearrangement joins TRBV28 to TRBJ1-5, with a possible D match to TRBD1 (5 bases). CDR1 is MDHEN and CDR2 is SYDVKM in the germline V gene. Between the trimmed V and J ends, which lost 3 bases and 3 bases, there was a span of 12 bases. CDR3 size: 15 residues. For the CDR3, the DNA is TGTGCCAGCAGTTTCCCAGGGATGGTCAATCAGCCCCAGCATTTT. Protein product: CASSFPGMVNQPQHF.

This clone was recorded a few times. This sequence joins TRBV2 and TRBJ1-5; possible D gene TRBD1, 5 bases. Germline loops: CDR1 SNHLY, CDR2 FYNNEI. The CDR3 consists of 14 residues. With 8 bases removed from V and 4 bases from J, the gap between germline ends came to 15 bases. The CDR3: CASGDQGANQPQHF. The CDR3 bases are TGTGCCAGCGGGGATCAGGGTGCGAATCAGCCCCAGCATTTT.

The gene calls are TRBV4-1 and TRBJ2-7, with 10 bases lining up with TRBD1. Germline V CDR1 and CDR2: MGHRA, YSYEKL. With V trimmed by 0 bases and J by 5 bases, 7 bases remained unmatched. The CDR3 is 16 residues long. The CDR3 DNA follows: TGCGCCAGCAGCCAAGAGGGGACAGGGGTGAGGCACGAGCAGTACTTC. Its translation is CASSQEGTGVRHEQYF.

This clone was seen a single time. V is TRBV6-5 and J is TRBJ2-5, with D possibly being TRBD2 (6 bases). Germline assignment: CDR1 MNHEY and CDR2 SVGAGI. V lost 11 bases, J lost 4 bases, and 14 bases lay in between. The CDR3 sequence is 12 residues long. The CDR3 is CAAGRIAETQYF. CDR3 nucleotides: TGTGCCGCAGGGAGGATAGCAGAGACCCAGTACTTC.

V is TRBV27 and J is TRBJ1-1; D gene uncertain. There are 17 residues in the CDR3. V was pared by 5 bases and J by 0 bases, with 19 bases between. The germline V gene encodes CDR1 MNHEY and CDR2 SMNVEV (reference sequence). In DNA form, the CDR3 reads TGTGCCAGCAGTCCTACCCTCGGACGGGAACTGAACACTGAAGCTTTCTTT. This sequence encodes CASSPTLGRELNTEAFF.

The CDR3 sequence is CASSQWQGRDIQYF. CDR3 nucleotide sequence: TGTGCCAGCAGCCAGTGGCAGGGAAGGGACATTCAGTACTTC. This rearrangement joins TRBV14 to TRBJ2-4; D perhaps matches TRBD1 (5 bases). CDR3 length: 14 amino acids. With 3 bases removed from V and 8 bases from J, the gap between germline ends came to 14 bases. Germline V CDR1 and CDR2: SGHDN, FVKESK.

Here the CDR3 DNA reads TGTGCCAGCAGCCCCCGGCGGGTTCCCGGGGAGCTGTTTTTT. Amino acids: CASSPRRVPGELFF. This sequence joins TRBV5-6 and TRBJ2-2; maybe TRBD2 (5 bases). This CDR3 is 14 amino acids long. V lost 4 bases and J 6 bases, leaving 13 bases between the germline ends. CDR1 is SGHDT and CDR2 is YYEEEE in the germline V gene.

The chain employs TRBV5-4 and TRBJ2-7; tentative D call: TRBD1 (7 bases). Germline CDR1 is SGHNT and CDR2 is YYREEE (reference sequence). The V end lost 4 bases, the J end lost 6 bases, and 29 bases lay between the germline ends. This CDR3 is built from 18 residues. The CDR3, as DNA: TGTGCCAGCAGCCTGGACGGTTCAGGGGGGCTCGGTTCGAGCGAGCAGTACTTC. It yields the protein CASSLDGSGGLGSSEQYF.

This clone was found once. The chain is built from TRBV7-6 and TRBJ1-2; no clear D gene. The germline CDR1 and CDR2 sequences are SGHVS and FNYEAQ. The CDR3 is 12 amino acids. Trimming removed 1 base from V and 6 bases from J, with 6 bases in between. The chain's CDR3 is CASSLGGNGYTF. CDR3 DNA: TGTGCCAGCAGCTTAGGAGGGAATGGCTACACCTTC.

The chain couples TRBV6-4 to TRBJ2-7; 11 bases line up with TRBD2. The germline V gene has CDR1 MRHNA and CDR2 SNTAGT. J was trimmed by 4 bases and V by 4 bases; bases with no gene match: 15. This CDR3 is 18 amino acids long. The CDR3 DNA follows: TGTGCCAGCAGTGGAACTAGGAGTCTAGCGGGAGGAGGGTACGAGCAGTACTTC. It specifies CASSGTRSLAGGGYEQYF.

The chain uses TRBV10-3 and TRBJ2-1; 8 positions agree with TRBD2. V shed 10 bases, J shed 4 bases, and the junction held 9 bases outside the gene matches. Germline CDR1 and CDR2: ENHRY and SYGVKD. This CDR3 region has 14 residues. The CDR3 protein is CATGVGGVYNEQFF. CDR3 in DNA: TGTGCCACCGGGGTCGGGGGGGTTTACAATGAGCAGTTCTTC.

The V gene is TRBV18, the J gene TRBJ1-5; D is ambiguous. The CDR3 has 13 amino acids. V was cut by 5 bases and J by 5 bases, with 10 bases left in between. CDR1 is KGHSH and CDR2 is LQKENI in the germline V gene. The CDR3 sequence: CASSVSEHQPQHF. The CDR3 bases are TGTGCCAGCTCAGTGTCAGAACATCAGCCCCAGCATTTT.

The chain couples TRBV30 to TRBJ1-3, with TRBD1 as a possible D gene (6 bases). Germline V lookup: CDR1 GTSNPN, CDR2 SVGIG (reference sequence). CDR3 size: 14 residues. V was shortened by 3 bases and J by 1 base, with 10 bases between the two germline ends. This CDR3 is CAWRAGESGNTIYF. CDR3 DNA: TGTGCCTGGAGAGCAGGGGAATCTGGAAACACCATATATTTT.

The chain is built from TRBV7-8 and TRBJ1-2; TRBD1 agrees at 8 bases. Losses at the gene ends were 5 bases for V and 6 bases for J; bases not matched to a gene: 8. Germline V gene sequence: CDR1 SGHVS, CDR2 FQNEAQ. The CDR3 is 14 residues long. The CDR3 is CASSRAGQGDGYTF. The CDR3 DNA follows: TGTGCCAGCAGCCGAGCCGGACAGGGAGATGGCTACACCTTC.